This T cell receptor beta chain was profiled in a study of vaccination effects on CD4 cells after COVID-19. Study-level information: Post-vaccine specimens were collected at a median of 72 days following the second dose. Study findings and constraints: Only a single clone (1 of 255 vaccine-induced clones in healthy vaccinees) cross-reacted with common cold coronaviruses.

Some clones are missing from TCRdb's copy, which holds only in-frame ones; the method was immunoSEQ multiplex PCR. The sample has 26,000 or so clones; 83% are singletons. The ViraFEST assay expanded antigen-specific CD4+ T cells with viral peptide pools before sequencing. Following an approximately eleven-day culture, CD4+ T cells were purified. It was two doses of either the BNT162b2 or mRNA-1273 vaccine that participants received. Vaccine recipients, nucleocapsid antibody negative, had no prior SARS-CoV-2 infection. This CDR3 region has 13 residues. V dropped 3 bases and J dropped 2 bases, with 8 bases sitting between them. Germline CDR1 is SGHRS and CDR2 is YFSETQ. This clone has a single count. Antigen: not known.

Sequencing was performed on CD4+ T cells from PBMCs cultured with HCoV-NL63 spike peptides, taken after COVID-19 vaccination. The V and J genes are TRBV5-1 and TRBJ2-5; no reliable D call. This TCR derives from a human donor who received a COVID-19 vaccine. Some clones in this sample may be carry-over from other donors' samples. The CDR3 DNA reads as TGCGCCAGCAGCTGGGGTAGTCAAGAGACCCAGTACTTC. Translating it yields CASSWGSQETQYF.